Each of the 5 T cell receptor beta chains below was sequenced from the same sample in a study of beta chain features in type 1 diabetes. Isolated RNA was reverse transcribed in full, so expressed TCRB transcripts were sequenced. The method was immunoSEQ multiplex PCR; TCRdb's version includes in-frame clones alone and lacks a portion of them. The table records roughly 250,000 clones, 68% of them present only once. The sequenced material came from naive CD4+ T cells from blood. Every receptor here comes from a man younger than 40 in good health.

The CDR3 sequence is CASIRAGPGVDTQYF. In DNA, the CDR3 is TGTGCCAGCATCCGAGCGGGGCCCGGGGTGGATACGCAGTATTTT. The rearrangement links TRBV28 to TRBJ2-3; 7 nucleotides align to TRBD2. The ends lost 7 bases at V and 6 bases at J; junction bases unmatched: 13. Germline lookup yields CDR1 MDHEN and CDR2 SYDVKM. CDR3 length: 15 residues.

The chain combines TRBV25-1 with TRBJ2-7; a possible D gene is TRBD2 (5 bases). This CDR3 contains 14 residues. In germline, CDR1 is MGHDK, CDR2 SYGVNS. Trimming took 5 bases from V and 1 from J, leaving 12 bases between them. For the CDR3, the DNA is TGTGCCAGCAGTTGGGGTGGCGGGTCCTACGAGCAGTACTTC. Its translation: CASSWGGGSYEQYF.

The chain combines TRBV2 with TRBJ2-4, with 10 bases lining up with TRBD1. The germline V gene has CDR1 SNHLY and CDR2 FYNNEI. The ends lost 6 bases at V and 2 bases at J; junction bases unmatched: 7. CDR3 length equals 16 residues. CDR3 in DNA: TGTGCCAGCAGGCCCGGACAGGGGGGAACCAAAAACATTCAGTACTTC. Translated, it gives CASRPGQGGTKNIQYF.

V usage is TRBV20-1 and J usage is TRBJ2-3, with D unresolved. V lost 7 bases and J 2 bases, leaving 7 bases between the germline ends. Germline CDR1 and CDR2: DFQATT and SNEGSKA (reference sequence). The CDR3 consists of 11 residues. The CDR3, as DNA: TGCAGTGTTAGGATCACAGATACGCAGTATTTT. Its protein product is CSVRITDTQYF.

This chain joins TRBV9 and TRBJ2-3; 7 nucleotides match TRBD2. The CDR3 extends over 15 amino acids. Trimming removed 5 bases from V and 0 bases from J; junction bases left unmatched: 6. The germline V gene has CDR1 SGDLS and CDR2 YYNGEE. The CDR3 bases are TGTGCCAGCAGACCAAGCGGGGCTAGCACAGATACGCAGTATTTT. Protein product: CASRPSGASTDTQYF.